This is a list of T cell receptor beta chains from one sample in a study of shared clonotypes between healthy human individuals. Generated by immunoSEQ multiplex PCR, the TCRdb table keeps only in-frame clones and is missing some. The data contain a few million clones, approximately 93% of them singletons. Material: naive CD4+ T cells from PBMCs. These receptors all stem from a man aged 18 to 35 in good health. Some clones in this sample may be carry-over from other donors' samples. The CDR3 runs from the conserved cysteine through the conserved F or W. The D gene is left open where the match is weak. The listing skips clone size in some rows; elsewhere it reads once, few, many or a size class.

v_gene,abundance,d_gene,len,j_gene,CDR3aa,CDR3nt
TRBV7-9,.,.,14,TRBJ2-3,CASSSRVITDTQYF,TGTGCCAGCAGCTCCAGGGTTATCACAGATACGCAGTATTTT
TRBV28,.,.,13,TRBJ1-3,CASSFRVGNTIYF,TGTGCCAGCAGTTTCAGGGTTGGAAACACCATATATTTT
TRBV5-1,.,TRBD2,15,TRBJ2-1,CASSVDSGRAGEQFF,TGCGCCAGCAGCGTAGATAGCGGGAGGGCCGGTGAGCAGTTCTTC
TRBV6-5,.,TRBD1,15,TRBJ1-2,CASRTPGQGNYGYTF,TGTGCCAGCAGGACACCGGGACAGGGGAACTATGGCTACACCTTC
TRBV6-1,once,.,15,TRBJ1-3,CASSELGSSGNTIYF,TGTGCCAGCAGTGAACTAGGCTCTTCTGGAAACACCATATATTTT
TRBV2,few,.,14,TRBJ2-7,CASSVLRDSYEQYF,TGTGCCAGCAGTGTACTCCGGGACTCCTACGAGCAGTACTTC
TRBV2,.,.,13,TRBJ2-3,CASSYWNTDTQYF,TGTGCCAGCAGTTACTGGAACACAGATACGCAGTATTTT
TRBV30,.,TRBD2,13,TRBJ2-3,CAWGLAGADTQYF,TGTGCCTGGGGACTAGCGGGTGCGGATACGCAGTATTTT
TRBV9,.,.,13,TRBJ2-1,CASSVGTYNEQFF,TGTGCCAGCAGCGTAGGGACCTACAATGAGCAGTTCTTC
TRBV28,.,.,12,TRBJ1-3,CASSTVWGLIYF,TGTGCCAGCAGTACCGTGTGGGGGCTAATATATTTT
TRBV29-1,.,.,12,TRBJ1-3,CSVEDRPGPVYF,TGCAGCGTTGAAGATAGACCAGGACCGGTATATTTT
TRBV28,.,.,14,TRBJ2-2,CASSSPGMNGELFF,TGTGCCAGCAGTTCTCCGGGAATGAACGGGGAGCTGTTTTTT
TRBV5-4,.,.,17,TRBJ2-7,CASSLLSWAGDSYEQYF,TGTGCCAGCAGCTTGTTATCTTGGGCCGGTGACTCCTACGAGCAGTACTTC
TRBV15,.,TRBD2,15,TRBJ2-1,CATSRVGEGRNEQFF,TGTGCCACCAGCAGAGTGGGGGAGGGCCGCAATGAGCAGTTCTTC
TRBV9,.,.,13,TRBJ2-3,CASSVGDTDTQYF,TGTGCCAGCAGCGTAGGTGACACAGATACGCAGTATTTT
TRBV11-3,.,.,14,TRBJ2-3,CASSPSRGTDTQYF,TGTGCCAGCAGCCCTAGTCGGGGCACAGATACGCAGTATTTT
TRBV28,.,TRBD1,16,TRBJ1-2,CASSFASGRDRQVSAF,TGTGCCAGCAGTTTCGCATCAGGACGGGACAGGCAGGTCAGCGCCTTC
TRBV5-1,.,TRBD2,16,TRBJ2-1,CASSLGGLAGVGEQFF,TGCGCCAGCAGCTTGGGTGGACTAGCGGGAGTGGGTGAGCAGTTCTTC
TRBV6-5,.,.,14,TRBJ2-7,CASSYSTGRAEQYF,TGTGCCAGCAGTTATTCGACGGGGCGCGCCGAGCAGTACTTC
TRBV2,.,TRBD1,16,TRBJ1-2,CASSLQPGQGSYGYTF,TGTGCCAGCAGTTTACAACCGGGACAGGGTTCCTATGGCTACACCTTC
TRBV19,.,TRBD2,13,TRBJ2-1,CASTGLAGNEQFF,TGTGCCAGCACGGGACTAGCGGGCAATGAGCAGTTCTTC
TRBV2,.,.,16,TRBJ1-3,CASAEIHRNSGNTIYF,TGTGCCAGCGCAGAAATTCACAGAAACTCTGGAAACACCATATATTTT
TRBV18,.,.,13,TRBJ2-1,CASSPLTYNEQFF,TGTGCCAGCTCACCCCTGACTTACAATGAGCAGTTCTTC
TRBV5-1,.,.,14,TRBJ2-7,CASSGINNRDEQYF,TGCGCCAGCAGCGGAATTAACAACAGGGACGAGCAGTACTTC
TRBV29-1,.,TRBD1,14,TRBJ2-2,CSVGTGTNTGELFF,TGCAGCGTCGGGACAGGGACGAACACCGGGGAGCTGTTTTTT
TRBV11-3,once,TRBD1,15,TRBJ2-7,CASSLDGGQSYEQYF,TGTGCCAGCAGCTTAGATGGGGGACAGTCCTACGAGCAGTACTTC
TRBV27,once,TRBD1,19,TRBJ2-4,CASTIPDRGRGLAKNIQYF,TGTGCCAGCACCATCCCCGACAGGGGTCGTGGACTAGCCAAAAACATTCAGTACTTC
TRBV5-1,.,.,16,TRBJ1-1,CASSLTGNGLNTEAFF,TGCGCCAGCAGCTTGACAGGGAACGGTCTGAACACTGAAGCTTTCTTT
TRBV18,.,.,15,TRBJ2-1,CASSPTQGIYNEQFF,TGTGCCAGCTCACCAACACAGGGAATCTACAATGAGCAGTTCTTC
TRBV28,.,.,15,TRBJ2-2,CASMFLALNTGELFF,TGTGCCAGCATGTTCCTAGCGTTAAACACCGGGGAGCTGTTTTTT
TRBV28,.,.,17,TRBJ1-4,CASSLYPPQQSNEKLFF,TGTGCCAGCAGTTTATACCCCCCACAGCAGTCTAATGAAAAACTGTTTTTT
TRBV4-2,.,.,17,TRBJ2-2,CASSQDDLGVVTGELFF,TGTGCCAGCAGCCAAGATGATCTGGGCGTAGTTACCGGGGAGCTGTTTTTT
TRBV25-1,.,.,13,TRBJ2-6,CASSAVGANVLTF,TGTGCCAGCAGTGCCGTTGGGGCCAACGTCCTGACTTTC
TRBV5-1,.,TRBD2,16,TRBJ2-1,CASSLVPSGTHNEQFF,TGCGCCAGCAGCTTGGTCCCTAGCGGGACCCACAATGAGCAGTTCTTC
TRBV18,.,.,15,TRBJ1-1,CASSPPSYGVTEAFF,TGTGCCAGCTCACCACCCTCTTATGGTGTCACTGAAGCTTTCTTT
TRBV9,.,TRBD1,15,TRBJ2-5,CASSVGDRDWETQYF,TGTGCCAGCAGCGTAGGGGACAGGGATTGGGAGACCCAGTACTTC
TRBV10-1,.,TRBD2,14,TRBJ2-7,CASPGTSGRNEQYF,TGCGCCAGCCCCGGGACTAGCGGGAGAAACGAGCAGTACTTC
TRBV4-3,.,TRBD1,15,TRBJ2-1,CASSQLKQGLDEQFF,TGCGCCAGCAGCCAACTGAAACAGGGGTTAGATGAGCAGTTCTTC
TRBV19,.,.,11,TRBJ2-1,CASRKGHEQFF,TGTGCCAGTAGGAAAGGACATGAGCAGTTCTTC
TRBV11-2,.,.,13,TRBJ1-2,CASSPTGAGGYTF,TGTGCCAGCAGCCCGACGGGGGCCGGTGGCTACACCTTC
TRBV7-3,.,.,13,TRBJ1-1,CASGITGTTEAFF,TGTGCCAGCGGAATCACAGGGACCACTGAAGCTTTCTTT
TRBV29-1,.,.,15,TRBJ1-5,CSRGVGGPSNQPQHF,TGCAGCCGGGGGGTAGGGGGACCAAGCAATCAGCCCCAGCATTTT
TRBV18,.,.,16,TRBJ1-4,CASSLGTAATNEKLFF,TGTGCCAGCTCCCTTGGGACGGCTGCAACTAATGAAAAACTGTTTTTT
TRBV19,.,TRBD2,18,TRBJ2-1,CASSISSGRTPPYNEQFF,TGTGCCAGTAGTATATCTAGCGGGAGGACGCCCCCCTACAATGAGCAGTTCTTC
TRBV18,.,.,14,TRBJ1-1,CASSPSAVNTEAFF,TGTGCCAGCTCACCATCCGCGGTGAACACTGAAGCTTTCTTT
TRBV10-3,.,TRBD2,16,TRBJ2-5,CAISEVKASGGETQYF,TGTGCCATCAGTGAGGTTAAGGCTAGCGGTGGCGAGACCCAGTACTTC
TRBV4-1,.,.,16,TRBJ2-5,CASRSVGVGGQETQYF,TGCGCCAGCAGATCAGTGGGGGTAGGGGGACAAGAGACCCAGTACTTC
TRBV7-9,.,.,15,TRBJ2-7,CASSLAGQRSYEQYF,TGTGCCAGCAGCTTAGCCGGACAGCGCTCCTACGAGCAGTACTTC
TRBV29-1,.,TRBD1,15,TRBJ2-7,CSAGDRGLGLDEQYF,TGCAGCGCCGGGGACAGGGGTCTCGGGCTGGACGAGCAGTACTTC
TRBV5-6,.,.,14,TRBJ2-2,CASSLGPDTGELFF,TGTGCCAGCAGCCTTGGTCCGGACACCGGGGAGCTGTTTTTT
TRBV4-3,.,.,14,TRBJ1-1,CASSQDWGLSEAFF,TGCGCCAGCAGCCAAGACTGGGGGCTTTCTGAAGCTTTCTTT
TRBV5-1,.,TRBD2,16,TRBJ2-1,CASRGLGLAGVSEQFF,TGCGCCAGCAGAGGTTTGGGACTAGCGGGAGTTTCTGAGCAGTTCTTC
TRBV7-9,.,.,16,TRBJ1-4,CASSSSPGPLNEKLFF,TGTGCCAGCAGCTCCTCCCCGGGACCGCTTAATGAAAAACTGTTTTTT